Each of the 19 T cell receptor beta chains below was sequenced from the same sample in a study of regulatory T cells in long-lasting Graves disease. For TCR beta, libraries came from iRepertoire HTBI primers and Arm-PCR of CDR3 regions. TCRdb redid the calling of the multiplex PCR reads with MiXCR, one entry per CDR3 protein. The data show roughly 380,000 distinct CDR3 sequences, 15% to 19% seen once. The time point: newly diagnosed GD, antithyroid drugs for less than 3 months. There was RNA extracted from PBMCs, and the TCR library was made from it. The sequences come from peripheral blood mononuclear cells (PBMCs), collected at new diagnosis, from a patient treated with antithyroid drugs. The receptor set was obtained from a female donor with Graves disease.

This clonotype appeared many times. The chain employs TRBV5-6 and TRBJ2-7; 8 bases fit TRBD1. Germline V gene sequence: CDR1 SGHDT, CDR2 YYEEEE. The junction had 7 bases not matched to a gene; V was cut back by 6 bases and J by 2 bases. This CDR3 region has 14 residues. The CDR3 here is CASILTGGPYEQYF. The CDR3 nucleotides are TGTGCCAGCATACTCACAGGGGGACCCTACGAGCAGTACTTC.

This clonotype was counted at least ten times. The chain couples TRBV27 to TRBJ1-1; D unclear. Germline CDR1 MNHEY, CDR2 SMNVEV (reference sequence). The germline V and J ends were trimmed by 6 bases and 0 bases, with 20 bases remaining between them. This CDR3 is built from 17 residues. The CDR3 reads CASSSFRSFSLNTEAFF. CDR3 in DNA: TGTGCCAGCAGCTCATTTCGTTCGTTTTCTCTGAACACTGAAGCTTTCTTT.

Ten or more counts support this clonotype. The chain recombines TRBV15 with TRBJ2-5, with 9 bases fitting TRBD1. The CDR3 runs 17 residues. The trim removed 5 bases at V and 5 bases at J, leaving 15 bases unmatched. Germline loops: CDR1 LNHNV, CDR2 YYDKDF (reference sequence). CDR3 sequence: CATSEEPGTGFGETQYF. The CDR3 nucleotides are TGTGCCACCAGCGAGGAGCCCGGGACAGGGTTTGGGGAGACCCAGTACTTC.

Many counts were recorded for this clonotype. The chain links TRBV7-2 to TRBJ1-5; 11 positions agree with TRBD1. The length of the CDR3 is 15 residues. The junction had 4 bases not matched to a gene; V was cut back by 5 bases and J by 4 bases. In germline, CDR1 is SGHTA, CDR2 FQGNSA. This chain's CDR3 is CASSLRDRGNQPQHF. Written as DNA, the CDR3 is TGTGCCAGCAGCCTAAGGGACAGGGGGAATCAGCCCCAGCATTTT.

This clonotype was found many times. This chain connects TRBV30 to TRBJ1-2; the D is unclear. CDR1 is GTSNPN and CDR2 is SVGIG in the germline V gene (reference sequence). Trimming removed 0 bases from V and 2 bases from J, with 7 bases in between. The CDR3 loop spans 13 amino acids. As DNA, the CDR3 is TGTGCCTGGAGTGTATCCGACAACTATGGCTACACCTTC. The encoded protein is CAWSVSDNYGYTF.

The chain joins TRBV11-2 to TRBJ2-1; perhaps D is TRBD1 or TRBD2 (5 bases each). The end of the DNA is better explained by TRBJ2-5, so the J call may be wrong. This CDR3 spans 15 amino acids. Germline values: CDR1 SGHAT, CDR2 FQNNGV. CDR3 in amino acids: CASTDSRGTQETQYF. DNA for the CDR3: TGTGCCAGCACCGATAGCCGGGGCACCCAAGAGACCCAGTACTTC.

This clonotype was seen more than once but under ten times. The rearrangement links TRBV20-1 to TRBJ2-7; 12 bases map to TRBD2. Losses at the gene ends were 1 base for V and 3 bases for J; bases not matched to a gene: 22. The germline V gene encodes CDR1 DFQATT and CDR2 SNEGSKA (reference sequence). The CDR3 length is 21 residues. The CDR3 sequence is CSARGRHRDSRTSGTNYEQYF. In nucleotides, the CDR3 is TGCAGTGCTAGAGGCCGACATAGGGACAGCCGGACTAGCGGGACTAACTACGAGCAGTACTTC.

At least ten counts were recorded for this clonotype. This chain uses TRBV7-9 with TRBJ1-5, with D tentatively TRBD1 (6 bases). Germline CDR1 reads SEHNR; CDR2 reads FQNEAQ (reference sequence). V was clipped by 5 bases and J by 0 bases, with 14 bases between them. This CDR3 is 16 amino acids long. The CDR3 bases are TGTGCCAGCAGCGATAACAGGGTCGATAGCAATCAGCCCCAGCATTTT. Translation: CASSDNRVDSNQPQHF. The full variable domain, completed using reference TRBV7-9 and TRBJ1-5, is DTGVSQNPRHKITKRGQNVTFRCDPISEHNRLYWYRQTLGQGPEFLTYFQNEAQLEKSRLLSDRFSAERPKGSFSTLEIQRTEQGDSAMYLCASSDNRVDSNQPQHFGDGTRLSIL.

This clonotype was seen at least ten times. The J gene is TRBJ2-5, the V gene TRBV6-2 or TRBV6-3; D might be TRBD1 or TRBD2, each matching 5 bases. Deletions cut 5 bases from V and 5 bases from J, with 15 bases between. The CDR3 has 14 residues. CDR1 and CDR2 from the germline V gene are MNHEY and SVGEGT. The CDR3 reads CASSEPGTGETQYF. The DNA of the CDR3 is TGTGCCAGCAGTGAACCGGGGACGGGCGAGACCCAGTACTTC.

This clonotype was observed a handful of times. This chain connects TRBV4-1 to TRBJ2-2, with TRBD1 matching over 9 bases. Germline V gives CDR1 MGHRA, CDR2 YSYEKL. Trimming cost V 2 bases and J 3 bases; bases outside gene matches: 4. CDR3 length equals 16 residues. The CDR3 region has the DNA TGCGCCAGCAGCCAATACGGACAGGGGTACACCGGGGAGCTGTTTTTT. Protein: CASSQYGQGYTGELFF.

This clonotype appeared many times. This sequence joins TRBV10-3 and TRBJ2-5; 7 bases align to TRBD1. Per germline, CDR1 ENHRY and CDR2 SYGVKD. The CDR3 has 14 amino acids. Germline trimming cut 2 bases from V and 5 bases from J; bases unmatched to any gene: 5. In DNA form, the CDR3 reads TGTGCCATCAGTGAGAAGGGGGCGGTTGAGACCCAGTACTTC. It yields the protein CAISEKGAVETQYF.

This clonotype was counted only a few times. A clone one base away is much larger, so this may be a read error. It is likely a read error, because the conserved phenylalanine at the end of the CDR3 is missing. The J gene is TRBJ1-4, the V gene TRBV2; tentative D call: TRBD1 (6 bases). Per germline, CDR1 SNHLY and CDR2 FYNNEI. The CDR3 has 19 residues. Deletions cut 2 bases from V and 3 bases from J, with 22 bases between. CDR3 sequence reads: CASSERITYSGAANEKLFS. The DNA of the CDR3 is TGTGCCAGCAGTGAACGAATAACCTACTCAGGGGCAGCTAATGAAAAACTGTTTTCT.

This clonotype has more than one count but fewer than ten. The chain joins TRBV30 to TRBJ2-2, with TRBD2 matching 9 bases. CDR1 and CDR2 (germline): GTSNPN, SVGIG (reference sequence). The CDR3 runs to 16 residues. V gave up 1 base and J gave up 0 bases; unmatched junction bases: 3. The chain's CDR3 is CAWSEGGRANTGELFF. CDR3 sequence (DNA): TGTGCCTGGAGTGAGGGCGGGAGGGCGAACACCGGGGAGCTGTTTTTT.

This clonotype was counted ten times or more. The CDR3 region is CASSQGLAGLPSSYNEQFF. Written as DNA, the CDR3 is TGTGCCAGCAGCCAAGGGCTAGCGGGACTCCCGAGCTCCTACAATGAGCAGTTCTTC. The genes are TRBV11-3 and TRBJ2-1, with 9 bases lining up with TRBD2. The germline gives CDR1 SGHNT, CDR2 YENEEA. Trimming at V came to 5 bases and at J to 0 bases, leaving 14 bases not matched to a gene. The CDR3 contains 19 residues.

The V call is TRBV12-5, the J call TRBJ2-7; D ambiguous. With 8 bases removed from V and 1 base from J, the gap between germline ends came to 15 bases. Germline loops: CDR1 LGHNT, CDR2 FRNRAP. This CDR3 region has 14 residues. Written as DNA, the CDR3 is TGTGCTAGTAGTGGTCCCCCGAATTCCTACGAGCAGTACTTC. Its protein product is CASSGPPNSYEQYF.

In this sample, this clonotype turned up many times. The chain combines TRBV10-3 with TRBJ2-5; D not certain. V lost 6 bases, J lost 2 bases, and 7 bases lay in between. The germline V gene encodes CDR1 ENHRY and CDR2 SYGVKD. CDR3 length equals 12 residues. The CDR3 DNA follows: TGTGCCATCAGAACAGCGCAAGAGACCCAGTACTTC. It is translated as CAIRTAQETQYF.

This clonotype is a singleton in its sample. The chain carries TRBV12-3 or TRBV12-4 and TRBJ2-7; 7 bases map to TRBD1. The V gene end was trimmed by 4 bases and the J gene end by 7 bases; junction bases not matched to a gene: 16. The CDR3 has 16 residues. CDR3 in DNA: TGTGCCAGCAGTTCAATACAGGGGATAAGAGGTGGGGAGCAGTACTTC. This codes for CASSSIQGIRGGEQYF.

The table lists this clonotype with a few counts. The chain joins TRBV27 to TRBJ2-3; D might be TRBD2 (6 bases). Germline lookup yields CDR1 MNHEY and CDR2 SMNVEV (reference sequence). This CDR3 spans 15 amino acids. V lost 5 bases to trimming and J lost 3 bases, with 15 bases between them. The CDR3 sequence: CASSVPGSLTDTQYF. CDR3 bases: TGTGCCAGCAGTGTCCCCGGGAGTTTGACAGATACGCAGTATTTT.

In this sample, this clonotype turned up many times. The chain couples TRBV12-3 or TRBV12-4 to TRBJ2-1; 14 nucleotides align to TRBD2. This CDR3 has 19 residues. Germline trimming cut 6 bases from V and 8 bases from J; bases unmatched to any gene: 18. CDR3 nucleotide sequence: TGTGCCAGCAGCTTGGACCGACTAGCGGGGGGGAGATTGGGAGATGAGCAGTTCTTC. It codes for CASSLDRLAGGRLGDEQFF.